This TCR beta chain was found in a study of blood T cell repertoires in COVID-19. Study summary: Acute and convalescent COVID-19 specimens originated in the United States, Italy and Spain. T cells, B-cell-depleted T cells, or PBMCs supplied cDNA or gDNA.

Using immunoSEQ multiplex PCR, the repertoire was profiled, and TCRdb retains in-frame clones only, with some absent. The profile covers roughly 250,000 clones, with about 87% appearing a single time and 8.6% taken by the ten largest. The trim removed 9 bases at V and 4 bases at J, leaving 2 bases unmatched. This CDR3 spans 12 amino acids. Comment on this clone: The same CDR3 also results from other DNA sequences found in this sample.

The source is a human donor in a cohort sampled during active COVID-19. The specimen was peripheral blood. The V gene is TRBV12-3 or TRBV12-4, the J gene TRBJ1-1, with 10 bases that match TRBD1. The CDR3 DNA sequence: TGTGCCAGTCGGACAGGGGGCACTGAAGCTTTCTTT. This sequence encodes CASRTGGTEAFF.